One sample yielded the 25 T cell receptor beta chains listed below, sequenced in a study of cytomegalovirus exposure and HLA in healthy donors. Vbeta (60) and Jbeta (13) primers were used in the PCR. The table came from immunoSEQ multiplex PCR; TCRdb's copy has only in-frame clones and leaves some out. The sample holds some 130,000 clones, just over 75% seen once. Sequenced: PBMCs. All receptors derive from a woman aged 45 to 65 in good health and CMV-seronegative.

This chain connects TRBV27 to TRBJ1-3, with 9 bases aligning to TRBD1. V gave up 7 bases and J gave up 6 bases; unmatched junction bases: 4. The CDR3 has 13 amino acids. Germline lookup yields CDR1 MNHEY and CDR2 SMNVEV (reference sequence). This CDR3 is CASKRTGENTIYF. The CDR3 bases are TGTGCCAGCAAACGGACAGGGGAAAACACCATATATTTT.

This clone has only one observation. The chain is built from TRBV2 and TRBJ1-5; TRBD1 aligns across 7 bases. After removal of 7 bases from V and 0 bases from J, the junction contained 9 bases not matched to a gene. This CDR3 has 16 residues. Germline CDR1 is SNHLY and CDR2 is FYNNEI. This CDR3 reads CASIRDREFSNQPQHF. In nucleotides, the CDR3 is TGTGCCAGCATAAGGGACAGAGAGTTTAGCAATCAGCCCCAGCATTTT.

In DNA form, the CDR3 reads TGTGCCAGCAGCCCCCGGACAGGGGGCGGCGAGCAGTACTTC. Translating gives CASSPRTGGGEQYF. The chain links TRBV11-2 to TRBJ2-7; 11 nucleotides agree with TRBD1. The CDR3 loop spans 14 amino acids. CDR1 is SGHAT, CDR2 FQNNGV, per germline. The V segment lost 5 bases and the J segment 6 bases; nucleotides outside the gene matches: 6.

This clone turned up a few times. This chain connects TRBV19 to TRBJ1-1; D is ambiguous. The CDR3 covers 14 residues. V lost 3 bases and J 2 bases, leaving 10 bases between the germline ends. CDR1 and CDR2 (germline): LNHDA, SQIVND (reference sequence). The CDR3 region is CASSIGGVNTEAFF. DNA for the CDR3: TGTGCCAGTAGTATCGGCGGGGTTAACACTGAAGCTTTCTTT.

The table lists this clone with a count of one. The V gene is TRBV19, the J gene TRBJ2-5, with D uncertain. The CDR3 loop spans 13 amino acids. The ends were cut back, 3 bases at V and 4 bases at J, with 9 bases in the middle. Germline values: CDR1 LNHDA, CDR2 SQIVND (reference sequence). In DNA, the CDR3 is TGTGCCAGTAGTATTGGTTCCGGAGAGACCCAGTACTTC. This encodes CASSIGSGETQYF.

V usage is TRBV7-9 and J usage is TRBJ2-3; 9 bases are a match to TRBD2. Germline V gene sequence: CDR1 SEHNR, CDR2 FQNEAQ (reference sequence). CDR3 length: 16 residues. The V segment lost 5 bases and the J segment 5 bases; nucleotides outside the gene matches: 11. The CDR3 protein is CASSRPRGRAEDTQYF. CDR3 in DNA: TGTGCCAGCAGCCGGCCCCGCGGGAGGGCCGAAGATACGCAGTATTTT.

This CDR3 is CASRMRVGGKSPLHF. The CDR3, as DNA: TGTGCCAGCAGAATGCGAGTGGGAGGGAAATCACCCCTCCACTTT. The chain uses TRBV6-5 and TRBJ1-6; D remains ambiguous. Trimming stripped 6 bases from V and 10 bases from J, with 19 bases between. Germline V CDR1 and CDR2: MNHEY, SVGAGI. The CDR3 extends over 15 amino acids.

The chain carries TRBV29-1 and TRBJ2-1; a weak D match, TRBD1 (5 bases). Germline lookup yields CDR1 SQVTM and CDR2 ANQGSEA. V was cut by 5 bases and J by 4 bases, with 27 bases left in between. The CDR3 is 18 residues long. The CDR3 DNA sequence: TGCAGCGTTACCGGGCAGGGTCTCGGGCGTATGAGTTACAATGAGCAGTTCTTC. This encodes CSVTGQGLGRMSYNEQFF.

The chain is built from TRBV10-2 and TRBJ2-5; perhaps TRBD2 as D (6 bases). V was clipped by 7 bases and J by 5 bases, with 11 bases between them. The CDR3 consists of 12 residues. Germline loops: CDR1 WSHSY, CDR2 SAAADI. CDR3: CASMALAETQYF. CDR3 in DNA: TGCGCCAGCATGGCACTAGCTGAGACCCAGTACTTC.

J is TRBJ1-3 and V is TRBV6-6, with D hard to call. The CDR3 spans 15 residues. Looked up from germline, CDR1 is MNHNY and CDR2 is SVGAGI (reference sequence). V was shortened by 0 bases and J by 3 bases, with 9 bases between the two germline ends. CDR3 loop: CASSYSPGNGNTIYF. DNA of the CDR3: TGTGCCAGCAGTTACTCACCGGGGAATGGAAACACCATATATTTT.

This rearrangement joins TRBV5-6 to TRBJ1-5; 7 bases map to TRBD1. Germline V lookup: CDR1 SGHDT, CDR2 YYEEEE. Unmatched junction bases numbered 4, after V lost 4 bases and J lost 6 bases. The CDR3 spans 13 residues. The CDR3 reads CASSDRAAQPQHF. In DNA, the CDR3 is TGTGCCAGCAGCGACAGGGCCGCTCAGCCCCAGCATTTT.

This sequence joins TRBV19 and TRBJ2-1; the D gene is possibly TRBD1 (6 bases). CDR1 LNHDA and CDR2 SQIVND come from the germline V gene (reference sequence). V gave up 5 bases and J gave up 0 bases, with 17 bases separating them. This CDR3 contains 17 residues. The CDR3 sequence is CASSQGYRKSSYNEQFF. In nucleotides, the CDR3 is TGTGCCAGTAGTCAGGGGTACCGTAAGAGCTCCTACAATGAGCAGTTCTTC.

CDR3 residues: CASSLESGAKNIQYF. Written as DNA, the CDR3 is TGTGCCAGCAGCTTAGAGTCGGGAGCCAAAAACATTCAGTACTTC. The chain is built from TRBV7-2 and TRBJ2-4, with D unresolved. Germline V gene sequence: CDR1 SGHTA, CDR2 FQGNSA. CDR3 length equals 15 residues. Trimming shortened V by 1 base and J by 0 bases, and 7 bases separated the two germline ends.

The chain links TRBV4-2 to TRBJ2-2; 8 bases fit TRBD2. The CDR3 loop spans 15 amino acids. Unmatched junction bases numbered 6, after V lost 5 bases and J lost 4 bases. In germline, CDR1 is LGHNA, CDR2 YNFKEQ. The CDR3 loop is CASSGREVGTGELFF. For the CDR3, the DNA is TGTGCCAGCAGCGGGCGGGAGGTGGGCACCGGGGAGCTGTTTTTT.

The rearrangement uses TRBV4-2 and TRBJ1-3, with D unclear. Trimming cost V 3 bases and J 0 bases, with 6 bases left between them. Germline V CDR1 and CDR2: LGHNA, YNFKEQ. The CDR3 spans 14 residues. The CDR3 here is CASSQGSSGNTIYF. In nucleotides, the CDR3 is TGTGCCAGCAGCCAGGGGAGCTCTGGAAACACCATATATTTT.

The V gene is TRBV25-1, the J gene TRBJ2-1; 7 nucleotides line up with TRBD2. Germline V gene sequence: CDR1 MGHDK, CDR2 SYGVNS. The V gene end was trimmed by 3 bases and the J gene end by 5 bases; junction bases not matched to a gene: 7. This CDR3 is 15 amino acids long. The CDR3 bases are TGTGCCAGCAGTGAGGACCGTGGGAGGGACAATGAGCAGTTCTTC. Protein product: CASSEDRGRDNEQFF.

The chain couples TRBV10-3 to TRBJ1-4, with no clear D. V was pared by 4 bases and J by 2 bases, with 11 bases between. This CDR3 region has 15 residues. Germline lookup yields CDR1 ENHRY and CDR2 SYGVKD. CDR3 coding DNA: TGTGCCATCAGTGCTACCACTGCGACTAATGAAAAACTGTTTTTT. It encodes CAISATTATNEKLFF.

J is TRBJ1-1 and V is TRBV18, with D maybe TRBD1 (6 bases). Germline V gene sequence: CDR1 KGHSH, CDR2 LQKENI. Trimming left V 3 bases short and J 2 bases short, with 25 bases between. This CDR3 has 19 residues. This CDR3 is CASSPPLQGFERGNTEAFF. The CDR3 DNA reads TGTGCCAGCTCACCCCCCTTACAGGGTTTCGAAAGGGGTAACACTGAAGCTTTCTTT.

The CDR3 region is CASSLAGFSYEQYF. The CDR3 coding sequence is TGTGCCAGCAGTTTAGCAGGTTTTTCCTACGAGCAGTACTTC. The gene calls are TRBV27 and TRBJ2-7; D is ambiguous. V was cut by 2 bases and J by 1 base, with 9 bases left in between. The CDR3 spans 14 residues. CDR1 is MNHEY and CDR2 is SMNVEV in the germline V gene (reference sequence).

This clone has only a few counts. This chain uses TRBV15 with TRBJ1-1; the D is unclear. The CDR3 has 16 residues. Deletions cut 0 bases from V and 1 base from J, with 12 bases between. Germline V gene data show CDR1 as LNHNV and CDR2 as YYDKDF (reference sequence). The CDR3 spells CATSRDLAGSNTEAFF. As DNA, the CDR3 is TGTGCCACCAGCAGAGATTTAGCTGGGTCGAACACTGAAGCTTTCTTT. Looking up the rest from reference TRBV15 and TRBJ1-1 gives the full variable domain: DAMVIQNPRYQVTQFGKPVTLSCSQTLNHNVMYWYQQKSSQAPKLLFHYYDKDFNNEADTPDNFQSRRPNTSFCFLDIRSPGLGDTAMYLCATSRDLAGSNTEAFFGQGTRLTVV.

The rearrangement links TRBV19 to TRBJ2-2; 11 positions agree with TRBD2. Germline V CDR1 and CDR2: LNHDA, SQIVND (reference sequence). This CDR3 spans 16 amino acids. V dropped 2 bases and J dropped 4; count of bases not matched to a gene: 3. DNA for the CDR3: TGTGCCAGTAGTATATTACTAGCGGGAGCCACCGGGGAGCTGTTTTTT. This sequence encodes CASSILLAGATGELFF.

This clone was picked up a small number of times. The DNA of the CDR3 is TGTGCCATCAGTGCGAACAGGGCAAACTATAATTCACCCCTCCACTTT. Its translation: CAISANRANYNSPLHF. This rearrangement joins TRBV10-3 to TRBJ1-6, with a tentative D call TRBD1 (6 bases). V lost 4 bases and J 3 bases, leaving 13 bases between the germline ends. Germline V gene lookup returns CDR1 ENHRY and CDR2 SYGVKD. CDR3 length equals 16 residues.

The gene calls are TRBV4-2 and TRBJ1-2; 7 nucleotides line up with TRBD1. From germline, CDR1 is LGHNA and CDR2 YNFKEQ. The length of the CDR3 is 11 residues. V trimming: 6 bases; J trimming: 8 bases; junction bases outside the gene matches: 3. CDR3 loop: CASRQTGGYTF. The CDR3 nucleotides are TGTGCCAGCAGACAGACAGGGGGCTACACCTTC.

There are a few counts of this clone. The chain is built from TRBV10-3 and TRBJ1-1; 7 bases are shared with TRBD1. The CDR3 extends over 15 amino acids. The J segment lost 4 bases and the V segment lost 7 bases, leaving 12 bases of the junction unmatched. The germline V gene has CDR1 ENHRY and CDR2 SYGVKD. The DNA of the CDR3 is TGTGCCATCACCGGGGGCGACAGGGTGAGCACTGAAGCTTTCTTT. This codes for CAITGGDRVSTEAFF.

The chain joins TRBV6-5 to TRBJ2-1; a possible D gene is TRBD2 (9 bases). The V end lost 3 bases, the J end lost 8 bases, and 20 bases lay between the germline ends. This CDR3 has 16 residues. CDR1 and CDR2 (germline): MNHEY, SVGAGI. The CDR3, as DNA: TGTGCCAGCAGTTATCCTAGCGGGACAGGTCGCGATGAGCAGTTCTTC. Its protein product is CASSYPSGTGRDEQFF.